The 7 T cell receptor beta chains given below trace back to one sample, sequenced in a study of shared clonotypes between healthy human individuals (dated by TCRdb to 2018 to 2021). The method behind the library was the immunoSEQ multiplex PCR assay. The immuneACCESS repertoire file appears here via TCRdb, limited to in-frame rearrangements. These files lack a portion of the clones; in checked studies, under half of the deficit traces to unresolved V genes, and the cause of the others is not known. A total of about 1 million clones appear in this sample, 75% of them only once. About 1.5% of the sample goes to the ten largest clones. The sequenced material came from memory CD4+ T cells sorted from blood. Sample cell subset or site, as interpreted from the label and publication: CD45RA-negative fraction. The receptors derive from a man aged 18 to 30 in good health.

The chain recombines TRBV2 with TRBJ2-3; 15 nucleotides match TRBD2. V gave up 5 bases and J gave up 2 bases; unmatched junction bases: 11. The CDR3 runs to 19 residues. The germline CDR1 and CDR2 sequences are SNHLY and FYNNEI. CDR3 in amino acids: CASSSPSGLAGGFTDTQYF. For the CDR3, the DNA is TGTGCCAGCAGTTCTCCGTCGGGACTAGCGGGAGGCTTCACAGATACGCAGTATTTT.

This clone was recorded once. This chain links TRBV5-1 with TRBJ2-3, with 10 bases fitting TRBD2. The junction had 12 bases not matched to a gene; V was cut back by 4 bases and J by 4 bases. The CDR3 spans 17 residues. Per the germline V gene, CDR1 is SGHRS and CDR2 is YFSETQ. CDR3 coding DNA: TGCGCCAGCAGCCTCCTCCAGGGAGCGGGGGGGGCAGATACGCAGTATTTT. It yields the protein CASSLLQGAGGADTQYF.

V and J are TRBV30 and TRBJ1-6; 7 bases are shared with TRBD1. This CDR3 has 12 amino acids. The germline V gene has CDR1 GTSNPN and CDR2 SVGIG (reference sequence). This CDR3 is CAAGTEKSPLHF. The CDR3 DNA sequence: TGTGCAGCCGGGACAGAGAAATCACCCCTCCACTTT.

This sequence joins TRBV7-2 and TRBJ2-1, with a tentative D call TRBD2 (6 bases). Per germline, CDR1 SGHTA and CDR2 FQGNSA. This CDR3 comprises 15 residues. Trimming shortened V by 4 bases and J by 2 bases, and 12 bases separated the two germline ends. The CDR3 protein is CASSWSGLTYNEQFF. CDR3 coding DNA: TGTGCCAGCAGCTGGAGCGGGCTCACCTACAATGAGCAGTTCTTC.

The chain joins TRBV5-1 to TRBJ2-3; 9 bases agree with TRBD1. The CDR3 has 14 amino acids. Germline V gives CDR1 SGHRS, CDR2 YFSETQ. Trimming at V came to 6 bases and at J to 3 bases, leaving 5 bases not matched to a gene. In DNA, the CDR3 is TGCGCCAGCAAGACAGGGGGTGCTACAGATACGCAGTATTTT. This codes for CASKTGGATDTQYF. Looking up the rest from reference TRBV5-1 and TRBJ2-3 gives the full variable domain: KAGVTQTPRYLIKTRGQQVTLSCSPISGHRSVSWYQQTPGQGLQFLFEYFSETQRNKGNFPGRFSGRQFSNSRSEMNVSTLELGDSALYLCASKTGGATDTQYFGPGTRLTVL.

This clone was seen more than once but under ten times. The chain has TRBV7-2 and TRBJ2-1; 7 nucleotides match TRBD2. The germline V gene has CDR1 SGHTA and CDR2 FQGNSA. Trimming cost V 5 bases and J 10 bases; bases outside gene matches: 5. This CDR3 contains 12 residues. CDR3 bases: TGTGCCAGCAGCCTGACTAGCATCGAGCAGTTCTTC. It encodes CASSLTSIEQFF. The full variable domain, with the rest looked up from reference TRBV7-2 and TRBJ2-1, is GAGVSQSPSNKVTEKGKDVELRCDPISGHTALYWYRQSLGQGLEFLIYFQGNSAPDKSGLPSDRFSAERTGGSVSTLTIQRTQQEDSAVYLCASSLTSIEQFFGPGTRLTVL.

The CDR3 is CASSQESRVNQPQHF. As DNA, the CDR3 is TGCGCCAGCAGCCAAGAAAGCAGGGTCAATCAGCCCCAGCATTTT. The chain uses TRBV4-1 and TRBJ1-5; TRBD1 is a possible D gene (5 bases). Trimming cost V 0 bases and J 3 bases, with 9 bases left between them. CDR1 and CDR2 from the germline V gene are MGHRA and YSYEKL. This CDR3 contains 15 residues.